Listed below are T cell receptor beta chains from one sample, sequenced in a study of OX40 agonist ivuxolimab in advanced cancers. The assay was immunoSEQ multiplex PCR, and TCRdb's table has in-frame clones only and misses some. The sample has approximately 70,000 clones; about 83% are singletons. The sample was CD4+ or CD8+ T cells sorted from blood, taken in a trial of the OX40 agonist ivuxolimab. All receptors derive from an adult with an advanced solid tumor such as melanoma, head and neck, liver or kidney cancer. Both conserved end residues are part of each CDR3. The order of the fields is V gene, clone size, J gene, D gene, CDR3 protein, CDR3 DNA. D genes are given only for firm matches. Size is omitted from some rows. Given values are once, few, many or a class for expanded clones.

>TRBV5-1|.|TRBJ2-7|.
CASSRDGAYEQYF
TGCGCCAGCAGCCGGGACGGCGCGTACGAGCAGTACTTC
>TRBV7-9|.|TRBJ1-3|TRBD1
CASVMTGYSGNTIYF
TGTGCCAGCGTCATGACAGGGTACTCTGGAAACACCATATATTTT
>TRBV21-1|.|TRBJ2-1|.
CASSNRTANSYNEQFF
TGTGCCAGCAGCAACCGGACAGCGAACTCCTACAATGAGCAGTTCTTC
>TRBV7-9|.|TRBJ2-5|.
CASSSTTLGSQYF
TGTGCCAGCAGTTCCACCACACTAGGGTCCCAGTACTTC
>TRBV19|.|TRBJ2-2|.
CASSIDLASGELFF
TGTGCCAGTAGTATAGATCTGGCGTCCGGGGAGCTGTTTTTT
>TRBV5-1|.|TRBJ1-1|.
CASSFYSVGANTEAFF
TGCGCCAGCAGCTTTTATAGTGTAGGGGCGAACACTGAAGCTTTCTTT
>TRBV5-4|.|TRBJ2-3|TRBD2
CASSVSPTSGDVTQYF
TGTGCCAGCAGCGTATCCCCGACTAGCGGCGATGTCACGCAGTATTTT
>TRBV9|.|TRBJ1-3|.
CASSVEVGSSGNTIYF
TGTGCCAGCAGCGTAGAGGTGGGGAGTTCTGGAAACACCATATATTTT
>TRBV5-5|.|TRBJ1-2|.
CASSLSPGTESYGYTF
TGTGCCAGCAGCTTATCTCCCGGGACTGAGTCTTATGGCTACACCTTC
>TRBV7-2|.|TRBJ2-5|.
CASSLVGGETQYF
TGTGCCAGCAGCTTAGTTGGGGGGGAGACCCAGTACTTC
>TRBV6-6|.|TRBJ1-1|TRBD1
CASSKGQGAEAFF
TGTGCCAGCAGTAAGGGACAGGGGGCTGAAGCTTTCTTT
>TRBV7-6|.|TRBJ2-1|TRBD2
CASSLRLAGSYNEQFF
TGTGCCAGCAGCTTAAGACTAGCGGGGTCCTACAATGAGCAGTTCTTC
>TRBV19|.|TRBJ1-6|.
CASEEPGSYNSPLHF
TGTGCCTCCGAGGAGCCTGGCTCCTATAATTCACCCCTCCACTTT
>TRBV13|.|TRBJ1-2|.
CASSLGPDGYTF
TGTGCCAGCAGCTTGGGGCCCGATGGCTACACCTTC
>TRBV5-1|.|TRBJ2-7|.
CASSLSGRSIEQYF
TGCGCCAGCAGCTTGTCCGGACGGTCTATTGAGCAGTACTTC
>TRBV6-1|.|TRBJ2-3|.
CASSERGGTVSTDTQYF
TGTGCCAGCAGTGAAAGAGGGGGGACAGTTAGCACAGATACGCAGTATTTT
>TRBV5-1|.|TRBJ1-4|TRBD1
CASSFRGTENEKLFF
TGCGCCAGCAGCTTTCGGGGGACAGAAAATGAAAAACTGTTTTTT
>TRBV29-1|.|TRBJ1-5|.
CSVRRASNQPQHF
TGCAGCGTTCGACGCGCTAGCAATCAGCCCCAGCATTTT
>TRBV2|.|TRBJ1-4|.
CATFTGRPTNEKLFF
TGTGCCACCTTTACGGGACGGCCAACTAATGAAAAACTGTTTTTT
>TRBV6-5|.|TRBJ1-4|.
CASTAGVSEKLFF
TGTGCCAGCACCGCAGGGGTTTCGGAAAAACTGTTTTTT
>TRBV2|.|TRBJ1-1|.
CASSRDTEAFF
TGTGCCAGCAGCCGGGACACTGAAGCTTTCTTT
>TRBV28|once|TRBJ2-1|.
CASSLEGISNEQFF
TGTGCCAGCAGTTTAGAAGGGATTAGCAATGAGCAGTTCTTC
>TRBV4-1|.|TRBJ1-5|.
CASSQSDGKIQHF
TGCGCCAGCAGCCAATCGGACGGAAAAATACAGCATTTT
>TRBV4-2|.|TRBJ1-3|.
CASSQDRQSSGNTIYF
TGTGCCAGCAGCCAAGATCGGCAAAGCTCTGGAAACACCATATATTTT
>TRBV4-1|.|TRBJ2-3|.
CASSLVRAGETDTQYF
TGCGCCAGCAGTCTTGTCAGGGCGGGTGAGACAGATACGCAGTATTTT
>TRBV6-1|.|TRBJ2-3|.
CASSESGGSEDTQYF
TGTGCCAGCAGTGAATCCGGGGGCAGTGAAGATACGCAGTATTTT
>TRBV6-5|.|TRBJ2-7|.
CAVGDEQYF
TGTGCCGTGGGGGACGAGCAGTACTTC
>TRBV11-2|.|TRBJ1-5|.
CASSRLGGDQPQHF
TGTGCCAGCAGCCGCCTGGGTGGGGATCAGCCCCAGCATTTT
>TRBV19|.|TRBJ2-6|.
CANSFFQPGANVLTF
TGTGCCAATAGTTTCTTCCAGCCTGGGGCCAACGTCCTGACTTTC
>TRBV11-3|.|TRBJ1-2|.
CASSPPGYGYTF
TGTGCCAGCAGCCCCCCCGGCTATGGCTACACCTTC
>TRBV10-1|.|TRBJ1-2|TRBD1
CASWGQGAYGYTF
TGCGCCAGCTGGGGGCAGGGGGCCTATGGCTACACCTTC
>TRBV6-5|.|TRBJ2-7|.
CASNPANSYEQYF
TGTGCCAGCAACCCGGCCAACTCCTACGAGCAGTACTTC
>TRBV10-3|.|TRBJ2-2|.
CAISGVGPGELFF
TGTGCCATCAGTGGGGTAGGACCCGGGGAGCTGTTTTTT
>TRBV6-5|.|TRBJ1-4|.
CASSYSIGNEKLFF
TGTGCCAGCAGTTACTCGATCGGTAATGAAAAACTGTTTTTT
>TRBV19|.|TRBJ2-7|TRBD2
CASSRGGLAQTYEQYF
TGTGCCAGTAGTAGGGGGGGACTAGCCCAGACCTACGAGCAGTACTTC
>TRBV5-1|.|TRBJ1-5|TRBD1
CASSLGQGANQPQHF
TGCGCCAGCAGCTTGGGACAGGGGGCCAATCAGCCCCAGCATTTT
>TRBV7-8|.|TRBJ1-5|.
CASSYMGHLNQPQHF
TGTGCCAGCAGCTACATGGGCCACCTCAATCAGCCCCAGCATTTT
>TRBV6-1|once|TRBJ2-1|.
CASSADSLAYNEQFF
TGTGCCAGCAGTGCTGACAGTTTGGCCTACAATGAGCAGTTCTTC